This TCR beta chain was documented in a study of tumor-infiltrating lymphocytes in localized non-small cell lung cancer. About the study: Several tumor histologies, both smoking statuses, and some post-neoadjuvant chemotherapy samples were included. Study findings and constraints: Compared with uninvolved lung, tumors showed higher T cell infiltration by TCRbeta sequencing. TCR sequencing covered a subset of patients with enough tissue.

The length of the CDR3 is 13 residues. CDR1 and CDR2 (germline): MNHEY, SMNVEV (reference sequence). The trim removed 6 bases at V and 6 bases at J, leaving 3 bases unmatched. TCRdb's table, derived via immunoSEQ multiplex PCR, lists solely in-frame clones and lacks some. The sample gives under 3,000 clones, roughly 55% of which show up once; 21% is in the top ten. As concerns this clone: Its matching antigen is unknown.

This TCR was sampled from a human donor with non-small cell lung cancer. Sequenced material: uninvolved lung tissue not adjacent to the tumor. The rearrangement joins TRBV27 to TRBJ2-1; 9 nucleotides agree with TRBD1. The CDR3 region is CASSDRGVNEQFF. CDR3 nucleotide sequence: TGTGCCAGCAGCGACAGGGGGGTCAATGAGCAGTTCTTC.